Here is one T cell receptor (beta chain) with its context. Its antigen is not identified. The source of the sample is a study of T cell responses to AZD1222 COVID-19 vaccine. Study as a whole: Second-dose schedules of about 4 or about 12 weeks were combined.

With 5 bases clipped from V and 8 bases from J, the junction kept 11 bases outside the gene matches. CDR3 length equals 17 residues. Germline-derived CDR1 and CDR2 are MNHEY and SMNVEV (reference sequence). TCRdb's copy holds only in-frame clones and misses some; the assay was immunoSEQ multiplex PCR. The sample lists about 140,000 clones; approximately 91% were seen once. Study results and caveats: Without day 14 samples, only post-peak T cell repertoires were studied. Nearly half of spike-specific TCRs reportedly go after variant regions that carry no mutations.

The sample consisted of peripheral blood, taken on day 0 of AZD1222 vaccination. The TCR sequence derives from an adult in good health. The genes are TRBV27 and TRBJ2-1, with TRBD2 matching over 14 bases. CDR3 loop: CASSPNSGTSGSHEQFF. The CDR3 DNA follows: TGTGCCAGCAGTCCCAACTCCGGGACTAGCGGGAGCCATGAGCAGTTCTTC.